Listed here is a single TCR beta chain. Germline V gene sequence: CDR1 MGHRA, CDR2 YSYEKL. V was shortened by 1 base and J by 13 bases, with 25 bases between the two germline ends. The CDR3 spans 16 residues. This entry belongs to a study of blood T cell repertoires in COVID-19. At the level of the study: From T cells, B-cell-depleted T cells, or PBMCs came the material, which was cDNA or gDNA.

As handled by the study authors: Quantification of nucleated cells was approximated via reference gene primer amplification. Sequenced by immunoSEQ multiplex PCR; TCRdb stores in-frame clones only, minus some. V, J and clone size derive from that table, while D and trimming were established from the DNA sequence. Seen here are fewer than 35,000 clones, roughly 92% observed once, and the top ten hold 3.7%. This clonotype originated in a man in his sixties with acute or convalescent COVID-19. The material sequenced was peripheral blood. The rearrangement joins TRBV4-1 to TRBJ2-5; D possibly corresponds to TRBD2 (6 bases). The CDR3: CASSQVVVRGGGNRYF. The CDR3 bases are TGCGCCAGCAGCCAAGTCGTCGTTAGGGGCGGCGGGAACCGGTACTTC.